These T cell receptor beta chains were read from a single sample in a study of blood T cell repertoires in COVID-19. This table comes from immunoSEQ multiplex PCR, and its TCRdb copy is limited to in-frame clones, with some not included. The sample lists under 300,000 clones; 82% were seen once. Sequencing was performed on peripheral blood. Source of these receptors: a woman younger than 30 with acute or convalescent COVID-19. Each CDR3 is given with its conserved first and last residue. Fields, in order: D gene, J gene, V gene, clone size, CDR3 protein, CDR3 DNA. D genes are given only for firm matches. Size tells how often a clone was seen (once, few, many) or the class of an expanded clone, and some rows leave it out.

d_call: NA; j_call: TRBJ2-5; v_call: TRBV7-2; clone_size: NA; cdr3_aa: CASSLSGAGAQETQYF; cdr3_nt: TGTGCCAGCAGCTTATCCGGGGCAGGGGCGCAAGAGACCCAGTACTTC
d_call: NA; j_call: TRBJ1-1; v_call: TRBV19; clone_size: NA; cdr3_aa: CASSIGQNRLNTEAFF; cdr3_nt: TGTGCCAGTAGTATCGGACAGAACCGTCTGAACACTGAAGCTTTCTTT
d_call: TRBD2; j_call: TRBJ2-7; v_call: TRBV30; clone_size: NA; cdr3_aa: CAWSVSSGTEQYF; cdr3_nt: TGTGCCTGGAGTGTATCTAGCGGGACCGAGCAGTACTTC
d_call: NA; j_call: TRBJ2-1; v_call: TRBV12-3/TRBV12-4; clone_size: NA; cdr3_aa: CASRGAYYNEQFF; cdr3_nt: TGTGCCAGCCGCGGGGCCTACTACAATGAGCAGTTCTTC
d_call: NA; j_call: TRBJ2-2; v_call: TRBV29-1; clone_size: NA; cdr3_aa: CSVGVTGNTGELFF; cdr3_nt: TGCAGCGTTGGCGTTACAGGGAACACCGGGGAGCTGTTTTTT
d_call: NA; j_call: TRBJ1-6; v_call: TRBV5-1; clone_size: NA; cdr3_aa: CASRQGENSPLHF; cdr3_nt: TGCGCCAGCAGACAGGGCGAAAATTCACCCCTCCACTTT
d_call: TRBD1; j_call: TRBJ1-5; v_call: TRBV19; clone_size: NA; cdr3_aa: CASSKAGGTPNQPQHF; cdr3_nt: TGTGCCAGTAGTAAAGCAGGGGGGACACCGAATCAGCCCCAGCATTTT
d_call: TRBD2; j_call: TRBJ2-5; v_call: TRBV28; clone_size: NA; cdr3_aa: CASSPRTSGNQETQYF; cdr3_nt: TGTGCCAGCAGTCCAAGGACTAGCGGGAACCAAGAGACCCAGTACTTC
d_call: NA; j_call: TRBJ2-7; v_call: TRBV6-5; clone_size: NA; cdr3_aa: CASSYRTSPPYEQYF; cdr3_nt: TGTGCCAGCAGTTACCGGACTTCCCCCCCCTACGAGCAGTACTTC
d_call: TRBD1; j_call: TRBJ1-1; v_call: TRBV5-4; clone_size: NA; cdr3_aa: CASSEWTGTDRAFF; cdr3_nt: TGTGCCAGCAGCGAATGGACAGGGACGGATCGTGCTTTCTTT
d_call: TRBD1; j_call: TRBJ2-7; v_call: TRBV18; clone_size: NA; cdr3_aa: CASSPGTGGYEQYF; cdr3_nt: TGTGCCAGCTCACCCGGGACAGGGGGCTACGAGCAGTACTTC
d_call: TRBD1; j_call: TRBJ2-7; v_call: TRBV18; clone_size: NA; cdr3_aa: CASSRDRVVYEQYF; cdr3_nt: TGTGCCAGCTCTCGGGACAGGGTGGTCTACGAGCAGTACTTC
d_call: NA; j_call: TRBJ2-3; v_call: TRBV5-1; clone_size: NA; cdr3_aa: CASSPGGPYDTQYF; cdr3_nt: TGCGCCAGCAGCCCCGGGGGTCCTTACGATACGCAGTATTTT
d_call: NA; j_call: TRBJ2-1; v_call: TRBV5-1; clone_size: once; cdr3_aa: CASSQSGYYNEQFF; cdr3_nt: TGCGCCAGCAGTCAGAGCGGATACTACAATGAGCAGTTCTTC